The next 31 T cell receptor beta chains were all read from a single sample in a study of T cells after yellow fever vaccination. One entry per CDR3 protein, called by TCRdb with MiXCR from the 5' RACE reads. The sample carries 300,000 to 400,000 distinct CDR3 sequences, 6.2% recorded once. Sequenced material: PBMCs, taken 5 days after the yellow fever booster vaccination. These receptors were collected from a man aged 25 to 40 who received the YFV17D yellow fever vaccine.

This clonotype occurred many times. The chain combines TRBV20-1 with TRBJ2-1; the match to TRBD2 covers 13 bases. The length of the CDR3 is 16 residues. The ends lost 5 bases at V and 4 bases at J; junction bases unmatched: 8. The germline V gene encodes CDR1 DFQATT and CDR2 SNEGSKA (reference sequence). The CDR3 loop reads CSAPPATSGRYNEQFF. CDR3 DNA sequence: TGCAGTGCTCCGCCAGCGACTAGCGGGAGGTACAATGAGCAGTTCTTC.

There are many counts of this clonotype. The rearrangement links TRBV11-2 to TRBJ2-1; 11 nucleotides agree with TRBD2. V shed 5 bases and J 0 bases; nucleotides not matched to a gene: 9. The V gene's germline CDR1 is SGHAT and CDR2 FQNNGV. This CDR3 comprises 18 residues. The CDR3: CASSLGTSGSSSYNEQFF. In nucleotides, the CDR3 is TGTGCCAGCAGCCTTGGGACTAGCGGATCTAGCTCCTACAATGAGCAGTTCTTC.

This clonotype was seen at least ten times. The chain combines TRBV6-6 with TRBJ2-4; no definite D call. Trimming cost V 0 bases and J 8 bases, with 5 bases left between them. Germline values: CDR1 MNHNY, CDR2 SVGAGI (reference sequence). The CDR3 extends over 12 amino acids. CDR3 sequence reads: CASSYSWDIQYF. CDR3 nucleotide sequence: TGTGCCAGCAGTTACTCTTGGGACATTCAGTACTTC.

This clonotype was seen a handful of times. V usage is TRBV19 and J usage is TRBJ1-2, with unresolved D. Germline V CDR1 and CDR2: LNHDA, SQIVND (reference sequence). The CDR3 covers 11 residues. V dropped 6 bases and J dropped 7 bases, with 9 bases sitting between them. DNA for the CDR3: TGTGCCAGTAGGGCAGGCCTTGGCTACACCTTC. Residues: CASRAGLGYTF.

This clonotype was observed a handful of times. V gene TRBV29-1 combines with J gene TRBJ2-7, with D maybe TRBD1 (5 bases). The germline gives CDR1 SQVTM, CDR2 ANQGSEA. The CDR3 is made up of 14 amino acids. V was shortened by 3 bases and J by 7 bases, with 19 bases between the two germline ends. The CDR3 loop reads CSVDKGQGRHEQYF. The CDR3 DNA reads TGCAGCGTTGATAAGGGCCAGGGCCGGCATGAGCAGTACTTC.

The chain uses TRBV5-1 and TRBJ2-1; 13 nucleotides agree with TRBD2. This CDR3 has 15 residues. J lost 7 bases, V lost 5 bases, and 6 bases had no gene match. CDR1 is SGHRS, CDR2 YFSETQ, per germline. CDR3 protein: CASRSGLAGVNEQFF. The DNA of the CDR3 is TGCGCCAGCAGATCCGGACTAGCGGGAGTTAATGAGCAGTTCTTC.

V and J are TRBV30 and TRBJ2-7, with TRBD2 matching 15 bases. The CDR3 loop spans 18 amino acids. The germline gives CDR1 GTSNPN, CDR2 SVGIG (reference sequence). V lost 0 bases to trimming and J lost 2 bases; unmatched junction nucleotides: 8. The CDR3 bases are TGTGCCTGGAGTGTACGGACTAGCGGGAGGGCCAACGCCTACGAGCAGTACTTC. It encodes CAWSVRTSGRANAYEQYF.

CDR3 coding DNA: TGTGCCAGCAGTGAAGGGCTAGCGGGAGGTTGGGAGCAGTTCTTC. Translating it yields CASSEGLAGGWEQFF. The gene calls are TRBV2 and TRBJ2-1; the match to TRBD2 covers 11 bases. The CDR3 totals 15 residues. The V gene's germline CDR1 is SNHLY and CDR2 FYNNEI. V was clipped by 1 base and J by 10 bases; unmatched bases: 6.

The CDR3 protein is CASTMGATVVNEQFF. DNA of the CDR3: TGTGCCAGTACTATGGGGGCGACGGTGGTGAATGAGCAGTTCTTC. This chain links TRBV19 with TRBJ2-1; possibly TRBD1 for D (6 bases). Trimming removed 7 bases from V and 7 bases from J, with 20 bases in between. CDR1 is LNHDA and CDR2 is SQIVND in the germline V gene (reference sequence). The CDR3 totals 15 residues.

This clonotype was found many times. The V call is TRBV7-2, the J call TRBJ2-7, with TRBD2 as a possible D gene (5 bases). Trimming removed 5 bases at V and 4 bases at J, with 12 bases between. Per germline, CDR1 SGHTA and CDR2 FQGNSA. The CDR3 spans 13 residues. The CDR3 reads CASSTNAGYEQYF. DNA for the CDR3: TGTGCCAGCAGCACCAACGCGGGTTACGAGCAGTACTTC.

This clonotype was seen repeatedly, ten times or more. The V gene is TRBV7-2, the J gene TRBJ2-7, with TRBD2 as a possible D gene (6 bases). Germline CDR1 and CDR2: SGHTA and FQGNSA. The V gene lost 1 base and the J gene lost 0 bases, with 13 bases spanning the gap. The CDR3 covers 16 residues. CDR3 DNA: TGTGCCAGCAGCTTAGGGGCGGGAACCAGCTCCTACGAGCAGTACTTC. Translated: CASSLGAGTSSYEQYF.

This clonotype was counted ten times or more. J is TRBJ1-6 and V is TRBV20-1; maybe TRBD1 (5 bases). The V gene's germline CDR1 is DFQATT and CDR2 SNEGSKA (reference sequence). This CDR3 has 13 residues. V lost 2 bases and J lost 7, with 9 bases in between. The CDR3 loop is CSARPTGNSPLHF. CDR3 coding DNA: TGCAGTGCTAGACCTACAGGAAATTCACCCCTCCACTTT.

This clonotype was seen ten or more times. The rearrangement uses TRBV29-1 and TRBJ2-5; 9 nucleotides match TRBD2. V dropped 7 bases and J dropped 2; count of bases not matched to a gene: 2. The CDR3 totals 12 residues. CDR1 is SQVTM and CDR2 is ANQGSEA in the germline V gene. CDR3: CSGLAGQETQYF. The CDR3 bases are TGCAGCGGTCTAGCGGGACAAGAGACCCAGTACTTC.

The sample holds a few counts of this clonotype. The chain has TRBV7-2 and TRBJ2-2; TRBD2 matches 10 bases. Germline V gene sequence: CDR1 SGHTA, CDR2 FQGNSA. Trimming at V came to 2 bases and at J to 4 bases, leaving 7 bases not matched to a gene. This CDR3 is built from 17 residues. In DNA, the CDR3 is TGTGCCAGCAGCTTATATACTAGCGGGGACATCACCGGGGAGCTGTTTTTT. This gives the protein CASSLYTSGDITGELFF. Full variable domain (outside the CDR3, taken from reference TRBV7-2 and TRBJ2-2): GAGVSQSPSNKVTEKGKDVELRCDPISGHTALYWYRQSLGQGLEFLIYFQGNSAPDKSGLPSDRFSAERTGGSVSTLTIQRTQQEDSAVYLCASSLYTSGDITGELFFGEGSRLTVL.

In this sample, this clonotype turned up many times. The V and J genes are TRBV5-1 and TRBJ2-5, with a weak D call TRBD2 (6 bases). The germline gives CDR1 SGHRS, CDR2 YFSETQ. The V gene lost 2 bases and the J gene lost 1 base, with 12 bases spanning the gap. The CDR3 has 15 amino acids. Here the CDR3 DNA reads TGCGCCAGCAGCTTAGCTCCGGGACTCCAAGAGACCCAGTACTTC. It encodes CASSLAPGLQETQYF.

This clonotype was counted a few times. The chain has TRBV25-1 and TRBJ1-1, with 8 bases aligning to TRBD1. Per germline, CDR1 MGHDK and CDR2 SYGVNS. V trimming: 3 bases; J trimming: 1 base; junction bases outside the gene matches: 7. There are 16 residues in the CDR3. The CDR3 nucleotides are TGTGCCAGCAGTGAGACAGGGGCAGGTGAGAACACTGAAGCTTTCTTT. Its protein is CASSETGAGENTEAFF.

The chain is built from TRBV20-1 and TRBJ1-2; D gene ambiguous. The CDR3 contains 12 residues. V was trimmed by 0 bases and J by 8 bases, leaving 10 bases between them. Germline V lookup: CDR1 DFQATT, CDR2 SNEGSKA (reference sequence). DNA for the CDR3: TGCAGTGCTAGAGAGGGCCCCGACGGCTACACCTTC. Its translation: CSAREGPDGYTF.

This clonotype has at least ten counts. The genes are TRBV7-9 and TRBJ2-7; D gene uncertain. CDR1 SEHNR and CDR2 FQNEAQ come from the germline V gene (reference sequence). Trimming took 5 bases from V and 4 from J, leaving 6 bases between them. The CDR3 runs to 11 residues. The DNA for the CDR3 is TGTGCCAGCAGCCCTGTGTACGAGCAGTACTTC. This sequence encodes CASSPVYEQYF.

This clonotype was seen more than once but under ten times. The chain has TRBV5-6 and TRBJ2-1, with 8 bases that match TRBD2. This CDR3 contains 12 residues. The ends lost 10 bases at V and 7 bases at J; junction bases unmatched: 7. CDR1 and CDR2 (germline): SGHDT, YYEEEE. CDR3 sequence (DNA): TGTGCCCCCCTCTTAGCGGGGAATGAGCAGTTCTTC. As protein: CAPLLAGNEQFF. Full variable domain (outside the CDR3, taken from reference TRBV5-6 and TRBJ2-1): DAGVTQSPTHLIKTRGQQVTLRCSPKSGHDTVSWYQQALGQGPQFIFQYYEEEERQRGNFPDRFSGHQFPNYSSELNVNALLLGDSALYLCAPLLAGNEQFFGPGTRLTVL.

This clonotype occurred many times. V is TRBV5-1 and J is TRBJ2-3; the D is unclear. The germline V and J ends were trimmed by 7 bases and 0 bases, with 12 bases remaining between them. Looked up from germline, CDR1 is SGHRS and CDR2 is YFSETQ. This CDR3 is 14 amino acids long. The CDR3 DNA is TGCGCCAGCGGGGAACAGAGAAGCACAGATACGCAGTATTTT. As protein: CASGEQRSTDTQYF.

This rearrangement joins TRBV19 to TRBJ2-6; 12 bases line up with TRBD2. V was pared by 5 bases and J by 4 bases, with 9 bases of the junction left unmatched. CDR1 and CDR2 (germline): LNHDA, SQIVND (reference sequence). This CDR3 spans 18 amino acids. The CDR3 is CASSHRLAGAMGANVLTF. The CDR3 DNA sequence: TGTGCCAGTAGTCACCGACTAGCGGGAGCCATGGGGGCCAACGTCCTGACTTTC.

This clonotype was seen ten or more times. The chain combines TRBV6-2 or TRBV6-3 with TRBJ2-7; possibly TRBD1 or TRBD2 for D (5 bases each). Trimming shortened V by 6 bases and J by 3 bases, and 18 bases separated the two germline ends. Per the germline V gene, CDR1 is MNHEY and CDR2 is SVGEGT. The CDR3 loop spans 15 amino acids. CDR3 in DNA: TGTGCCAGCAGGGCCACCATGGGGGAGATCTACGAGCAGTACTTC. Residues: CASRATMGEIYEQYF.

There are many counts of this clonotype. The chain is built from TRBV6-1 and TRBJ1-5; TRBD1 is a possible D gene (5 bases). The CDR3 covers 16 residues. The germline CDR1 and CDR2 sequences are MNHNS and SASEGT. With 6 bases removed from V and 0 bases from J, the gap between germline ends came to 15 bases. The CDR3 region is CASSRLGQYSNQPQHF. The CDR3 coding sequence is TGTGCCAGCAGCCGATTGGGGCAGTATAGCAATCAGCCCCAGCATTTT.

The chain employs TRBV14 and TRBJ2-7; TRBD2 is a possible D gene (5 bases). The CDR3 runs to 18 residues. Germline-derived CDR1 and CDR2 are SGHDN and FVKESK. Trimming took 0 bases from V and 0 from J, leaving 18 bases between them. In nucleotides, the CDR3 is TGTGCCAGCAGCCAAGATCGATGGGGAGAGCCCACCTCCTACGAGCAGTACTTC. Translated: CASSQDRWGEPTSYEQYF.

This clonotype has a count of ten or more. The gene calls are TRBV28 and TRBJ2-7; the D is unclear. CDR1 and CDR2 (germline): MDHEN, SYDVKM. This CDR3 has 12 residues. V was clipped by 6 bases and J by 3 bases, with 9 bases between them. The CDR3 region has the DNA TGTGCCAGCAGGGCCTCTGGCTACGAGCAGTACTTC. Translating it yields CASRASGYEQYF.

This clonotype was counted a few times. The V and J genes are TRBV20-1 and TRBJ2-6; the match to TRBD1 covers 8 bases. There are 17 residues in the CDR3. Germline CDR1 DFQATT, CDR2 SNEGSKA (reference sequence). The junction had 11 bases not matched to a gene; V was cut back by 5 bases and J by 2 bases. The CDR3 reads CSAGRTGWAAGANVLTF. CDR3 in DNA: TGCAGTGCTGGACGGACAGGGTGGGCAGCTGGGGCCAACGTCCTGACTTTC.

The V call is TRBV12-3 or TRBV12-4, the J call TRBJ1-2, with TRBD1 as a possible D gene (6 bases). The CDR3 runs to 12 residues. V lost 8 bases to trimming and J lost 8 bases, with 15 bases between them. The CDR3 is CASVRGLLGYTF. CDR3 coding DNA: TGTGCCAGCGTACGGGGGCTCCTAGGCTACACCTTC.

This clonotype was counted at least ten times. The chain recombines TRBV7-9 with TRBJ2-7; D perhaps matches TRBD1 (8 bases). Trimming took off 4 bases at V and 3 bases at J, with 16 bases between the two ends. The CDR3 is made up of 15 amino acids. From germline, CDR1 is SEHNR and CDR2 FQNEAQ (reference sequence). The CDR3 loop is CASSSPDREGYEQYF. The CDR3 DNA is TGTGCCAGCAGCTCTCCGGACAGGGAGGGCTACGAGCAGTACTTC. Together with reference TRBV7-9 and TRBJ2-7, the CDR3 gives the full variable domain: DTGVSQNPRHKITKRGQNVTFRCDPISEHNRLYWYRQTLGQGPEFLTYFQNEAQLEKSRLLSDRFSAERPKGSFSTLEIQRTEQGDSAMYLCASSSPDREGYEQYFGPGTRLTVT.

This clonotype has more than one count but fewer than ten. The rearrangement links TRBV29-1 to TRBJ2-3; 13 bases are a match to TRBD2. The ends lost 6 bases at V and 4 bases at J; junction bases unmatched: 7. The CDR3 extends over 15 amino acids. CDR1 and CDR2 from the germline V gene are SQVTM and ANQGSEA. In nucleotides, the CDR3 is TGCAGCGTGTTACTAGCGGGAGGGCCGTCAGATACGCAGTATTTT. It translates to CSVLLAGGPSDTQYF.

The chain's CDR3 is CSARAGPGRSPLHF. The CDR3 DNA reads as TGCAGTGCTAGAGCGGGGCCGGGGCGTTCACCCCTCCACTTT. The chain carries TRBV20-1 and TRBJ1-6; the D gene is possibly TRBD1 (5 bases). The length of the CDR3 is 14 residues. V dropped 1 base and J dropped 9 bases, with 13 bases sitting between them. Per the germline V gene, CDR1 is DFQATT and CDR2 is SNEGSKA (reference sequence).

This clonotype was counted many times. This chain connects TRBV20-1 to TRBJ2-7, with TRBD2 matching 7 bases. The CDR3 contains 15 residues. The germline V gene has CDR1 DFQATT and CDR2 SNEGSKA (reference sequence). The junction had 10 bases not matched to a gene; V was cut back by 4 bases and J by 1 base. The CDR3 nucleotides are TGCAGTGCTATTTCCCGGGGGGATGTGTCCTACGAGCAGTACTTC. Translation: CSAISRGDVSYEQYF.